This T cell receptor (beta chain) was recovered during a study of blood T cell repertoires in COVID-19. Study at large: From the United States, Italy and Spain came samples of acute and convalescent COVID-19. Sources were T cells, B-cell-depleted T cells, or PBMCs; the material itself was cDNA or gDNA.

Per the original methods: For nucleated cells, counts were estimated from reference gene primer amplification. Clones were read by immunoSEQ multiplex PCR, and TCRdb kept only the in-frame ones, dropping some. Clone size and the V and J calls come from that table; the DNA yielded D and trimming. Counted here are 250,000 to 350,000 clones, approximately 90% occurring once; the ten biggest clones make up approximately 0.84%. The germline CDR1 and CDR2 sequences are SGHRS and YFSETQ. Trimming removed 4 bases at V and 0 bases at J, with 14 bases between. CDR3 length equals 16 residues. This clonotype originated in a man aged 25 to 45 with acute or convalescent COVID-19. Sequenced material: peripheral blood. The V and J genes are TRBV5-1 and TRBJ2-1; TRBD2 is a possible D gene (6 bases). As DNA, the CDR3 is TGCGCCAGCAGCCGCCCACGGGAGAGCTCCTACAATGAGCAGTTCTTC. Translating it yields CASSRPRESSYNEQFF.